This T cell receptor beta chain appears in the sequencing data of a study of shared clonotypes between healthy human individuals. Turning to the study itself: Samples came from a couple of female and a few male donors aged 18 to 49.

Worth noting for this clone: Antigen: not known. At the DNA level, this CDR3 is encoded by other sequences in the same sample as well.

Method: immunoSEQ multiplex PCR; TCRdb's copy keeps in-frame clones and lacks some. The table has millions of clones, 85% to 95% seen once. Trimming cost V 1 base and J 7 bases, with 8 bases left between them. Germline V CDR1 and CDR2: MNHNS, SASEGT. The length of the CDR3 is 13 residues. Whole-study results and caveats: An effect of sequencing depth on clonotype sharing among donors was expected.

The clonotype originates from a young man in good health. The gene calls are TRBV6-1 and TRBJ1-5; D unclear. The specimen was naive CD4+ T cells sorted from blood. Subset denoted: CD45RA+ positively selected. Here the CDR3 DNA reads TGTGCCAGCAGTGAAGGGGGAGGACAGCCCCAGCATTTT. Translation gives CASSEGGGQPQHF.